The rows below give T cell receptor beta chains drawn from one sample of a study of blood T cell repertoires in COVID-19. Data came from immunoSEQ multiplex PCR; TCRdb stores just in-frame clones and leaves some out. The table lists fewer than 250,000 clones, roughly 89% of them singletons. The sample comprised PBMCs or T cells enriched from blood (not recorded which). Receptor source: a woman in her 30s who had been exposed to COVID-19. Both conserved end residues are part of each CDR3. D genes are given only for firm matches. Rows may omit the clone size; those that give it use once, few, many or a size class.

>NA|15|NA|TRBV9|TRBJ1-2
CASSDNRDIYYGYTF
TGTGCCAGCAGCGATAACCGGGACATTTACTATGGCTACACCTTC
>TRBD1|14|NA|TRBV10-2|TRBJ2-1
CASSPGTAYNEQFF
TGCGCCAGCAGCCCCGGGACAGCTTACAATGAGCAGTTCTTC
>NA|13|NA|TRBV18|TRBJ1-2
CASSQSGTDGYTF
TGTGCCAGCTCACAATCAGGGACTGATGGCTACACCTTC
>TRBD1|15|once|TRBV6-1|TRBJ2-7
CASSDRTGLSYEQYF
TGTGCCAGCAGTGACCGGACAGGGCTCTCCTACGAGCAGTACTTC
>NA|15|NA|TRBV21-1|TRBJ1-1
CASSKWDRLNTEAFF
TGTGCCAGCAGCAAATGGGACAGGTTGAACACTGAAGCTTTCTTT
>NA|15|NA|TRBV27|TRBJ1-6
CASSLEARVESPLHF
TGTGCCAGCAGTTTAGAGGCCAGGGTCGAATCACCCCTCCACTTT
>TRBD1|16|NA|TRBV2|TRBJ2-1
CASVLIGQGLDNEQFF
TGTGCCAGCGTCCTTATAGGACAGGGTCTTGACAATGAGCAGTTCTTC
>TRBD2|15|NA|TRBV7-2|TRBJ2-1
CASSLNGGAYNEQFF
TGTGCCAGCAGCTTAAACGGGGGGGCGTACAATGAGCAGTTCTTC
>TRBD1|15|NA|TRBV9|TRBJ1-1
CASSHRGHLDTEAFF
TGTGCCAGCAGTCACAGGGGGCACCTGGACACTGAAGCTTTCTTT
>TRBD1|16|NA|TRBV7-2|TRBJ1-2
CASRLRATGTGYGYTF
TGTGCCAGCAGACTAAGAGCTACCGGGACAGGGTATGGCTACACCTTC
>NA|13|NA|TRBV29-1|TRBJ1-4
CSVKRGPNEKLFF
TGCAGCGTTAAAAGAGGTCCGAATGAAAAACTGTTTTTT
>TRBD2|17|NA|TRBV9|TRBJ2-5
CASSVVGASGGQETQYF
TGTGCCAGCAGCGTAGTAGGGGCTAGCGGGGGACAAGAGACCCAGTACTTC
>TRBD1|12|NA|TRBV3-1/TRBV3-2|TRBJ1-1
CASSPGTGEAFF
TGTGCCAGCAGCCCGGGGACAGGGGAGGCTTTCTTT
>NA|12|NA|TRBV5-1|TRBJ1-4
CASRDQGGKLFF
TGCGCCAGCAGGGATCAGGGAGGAAAACTGTTTTTT
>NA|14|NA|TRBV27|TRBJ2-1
CASSSIGTYNEQFF
TGTGCCAGCAGTTCAATCGGGACCTACAATGAGCAGTTCTTC
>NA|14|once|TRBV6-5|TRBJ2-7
CASSYVRNGYEQYF
TGTGCCAGCAGTTATGTGAGAAACGGGTACGAGCAGTACTTC
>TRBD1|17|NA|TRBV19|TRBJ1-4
CASSPQTGTGEGEKLFF
TGTGCCAGTAGTCCACAGACCGGGACAGGGGAAGGTGAAAAACTGTTTTTT
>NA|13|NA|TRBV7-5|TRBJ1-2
CARSLLVLGGYTF
TGTGCCAGAAGCTTATTGGTACTAGGTGGCTACACCTTC
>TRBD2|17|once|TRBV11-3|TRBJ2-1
CASSQHRRGGGDFEQFF
TGTGCCAGCAGCCAACACCGGCGGGGCGGGGGGGACTTTGAGCAGTTCTTC
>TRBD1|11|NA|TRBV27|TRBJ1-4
CATQTGSKLFF
TGTGCCACCCAGACAGGGTCAAAACTGTTTTTT
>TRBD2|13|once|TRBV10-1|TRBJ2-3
CASSLAGGDTQYF
TGCGCCAGCAGTCTAGCGGGGGGAGATACGCAGTATTTT
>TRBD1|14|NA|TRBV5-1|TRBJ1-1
CASRRTGGHTEAFF
TGCGCCAGCAGACGAACAGGGGGCCACACTGAAGCTTTCTTT
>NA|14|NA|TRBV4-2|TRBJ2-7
CASSQEGVNYEQYF
TGTGCCAGCAGCCAAGAAGGAGTAAACTACGAGCAGTACTTC
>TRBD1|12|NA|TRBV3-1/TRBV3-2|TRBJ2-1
CASSQSRGEQFF
TGTGCCAGCAGCCAGTCCAGGGGGGAGCAGTTCTTC
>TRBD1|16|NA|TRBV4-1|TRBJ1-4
CASSQDQSGGSEKLFF
TGCGCCAGCAGCCAAGATCAATCAGGGGGAAGTGAAAAACTGTTTTTT
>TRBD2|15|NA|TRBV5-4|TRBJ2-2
CASSLPSGGVGELFF
TGTGCCAGCAGCTTGCCTAGCGGGGGGGTCGGGGAGCTGTTTTTT
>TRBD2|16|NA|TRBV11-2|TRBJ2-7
CASSFARGGLSYEQYF
TGTGCCAGCAGCTTCGCCCGGGGGGGACTATCCTACGAGCAGTACTTC
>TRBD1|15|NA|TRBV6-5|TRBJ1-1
CASSLNPGQGLEAFF
TGTGCCAGCAGCCTGAACCCGGGACAGGGGCTTGAAGCTTTCTTT
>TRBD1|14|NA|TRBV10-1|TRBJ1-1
CASSGSGTGFEAFF
TGCGCCAGCAGTGGGTCCGGGACAGGGTTTGAAGCTTTCTTT
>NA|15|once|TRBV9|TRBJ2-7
CASSVEASLPYEQYF
TGTGCCAGCAGCGTAGAGGCTAGCCTGCCCTACGAGCAGTACTTC
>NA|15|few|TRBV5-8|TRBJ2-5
CASSLGRDLQETQYF
TGTGCCAGCAGCTTGGGCCGGGACTTACAAGAGACCCAGTACTTC
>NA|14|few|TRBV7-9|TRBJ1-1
CASSLRTEGLEAFF
TGTGCCAGCAGCTTACGGACAGAGGGGCTTGAAGCTTTCTTT
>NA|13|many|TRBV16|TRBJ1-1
CASSQGGGTEAFF
TGTGCCAGCAGCCAAGGGGGGGGCACTGAAGCTTTCTTT
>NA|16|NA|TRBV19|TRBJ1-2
CASSIDSSRPYYGYTF
TGTGCCAGTAGTATAGATTCCAGCAGGCCTTACTATGGCTACACCTTC
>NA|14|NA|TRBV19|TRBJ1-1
CASSLHILDTEAFF
TGTGCCAGTAGTCTTCACATTCTGGACACTGAAGCTTTCTTT
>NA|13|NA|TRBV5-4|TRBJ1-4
CASSYGLGEKLFF
TGTGCCAGCAGCTACGGACTTGGCGAAAAACTGTTTTTT
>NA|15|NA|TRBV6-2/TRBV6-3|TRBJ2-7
CASSYTPDSFYEQYF
TGTGCCAGCAGTTACACCCCGGACAGCTTCTACGAGCAGTACTTC